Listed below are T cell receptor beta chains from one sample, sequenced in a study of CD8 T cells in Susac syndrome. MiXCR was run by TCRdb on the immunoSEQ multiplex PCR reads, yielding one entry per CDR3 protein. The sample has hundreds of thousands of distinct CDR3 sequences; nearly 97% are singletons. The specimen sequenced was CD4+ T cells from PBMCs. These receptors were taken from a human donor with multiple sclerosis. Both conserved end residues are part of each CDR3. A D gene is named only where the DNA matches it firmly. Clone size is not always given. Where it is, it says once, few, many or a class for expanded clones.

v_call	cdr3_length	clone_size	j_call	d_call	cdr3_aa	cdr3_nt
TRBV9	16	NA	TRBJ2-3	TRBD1	CASSVSGTGMPDTQYF	TGTGCCAGCAGCGTCTCCGGGACAGGGATGCCAGATACGCAGTATTTT
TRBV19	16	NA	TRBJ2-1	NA	CASSIGVSSSYNEQFF	TGTGCCAGTAGTATTGGGGTTTCGAGCTCCTACAATGAGCAGTTCTTC
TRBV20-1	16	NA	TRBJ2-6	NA	CSARGGRSSGANVLTF	TGCAGTGCTAGAGGAGGACGGAGCTCTGGGGCCAACGTCCTGACTTTC
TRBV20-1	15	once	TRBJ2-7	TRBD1	CSASKPDRVNYEQYF	TGCAGTGCTAGTAAACCGGACAGGGTGAATTACGAGCAGTACTTC
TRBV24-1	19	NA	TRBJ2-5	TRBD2	CAPQDYVAGGRVVRETQYF	TGTGCCCCACAGGATTACGTAGCGGGAGGGCGCGTGGTGAGAGAGACCCAGTACTTC
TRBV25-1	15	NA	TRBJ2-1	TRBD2	CASSEYQGLVIEQFF	TGTGCCAGCAGTGAATACCAGGGACTAGTTATTGAGCAGTTCTTC
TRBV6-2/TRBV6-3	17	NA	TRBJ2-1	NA	CASSSELGAHSYNEQFF	TGTGCCAGCAGTTCTGAGTTAGGGGCCCACTCTTACAATGAGCAGTTCTTC
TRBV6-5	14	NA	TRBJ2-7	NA	CASSYSDTLYEQYF	TGTGCCAGCAGTTATTCCGACACCCTCTACGAGCAGTACTTC
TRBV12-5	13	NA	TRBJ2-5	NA	CASVLAGGETQYF	TGTGCTAGTGTCCTGGCTGGCGGAGAGACCCAGTACTTC
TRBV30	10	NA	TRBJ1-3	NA	CAWGEGTIYF	TGTGCCTGGGGAGAGGGCACCATATATTTT
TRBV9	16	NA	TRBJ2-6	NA	CASSVDTGPGANVLTF	TGTGCCAGCAGCGTAGATACAGGGCCTGGGGCCAACGTCCTGACTTTC
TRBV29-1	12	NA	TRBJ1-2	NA	CSVRVSIYGYTF	TGCAGCGTTAGGGTCTCCATCTATGGCTACACCTTC
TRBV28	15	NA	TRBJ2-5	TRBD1	CASSGYRGVQETQYF	TGTGCCAGCAGTGGTTACAGGGGGGTACAAGAGACCCAGTACTTC
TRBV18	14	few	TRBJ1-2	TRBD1	CASSPGTANYGYTF	TGTGCCAGCTCACCCGGGACAGCTAACTATGGCTACACCTTC
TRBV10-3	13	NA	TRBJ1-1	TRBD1	CAITGGPNTEAFF	TGTGCCATCACAGGGGGCCCTAACACTGAAGCTTTCTTT
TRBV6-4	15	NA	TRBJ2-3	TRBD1	CASSAQGASTDTQYF	TGTGCCAGCAGTGCCCAGGGGGCCAGCACAGATACGCAGTATTTT
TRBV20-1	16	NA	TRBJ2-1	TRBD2	CSAGTSGSASYNEQFF	TGCAGTGCGGGGACTAGCGGGAGCGCCTCCTACAATGAGCAGTTCTTC
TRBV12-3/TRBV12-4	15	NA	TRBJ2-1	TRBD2	CASSLASGGGNEQFF	TGTGCCAGCAGCCTAGCCAGCGGGGGAGGCAATGAGCAGTTCTTC
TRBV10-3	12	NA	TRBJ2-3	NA	CAITDGTDTQYF	TGTGCCATAACCGACGGCACAGATACGCAGTATTTT
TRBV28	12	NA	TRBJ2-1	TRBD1	CASTGTGDEQFF	TGTGCCAGCACAGGGACAGGGGATGAGCAGTTCTTC
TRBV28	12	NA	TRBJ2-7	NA	CASSRPAGEQYF	TGTGCCAGCAGTCGCCCTGCGGGGGAGCAGTACTTC
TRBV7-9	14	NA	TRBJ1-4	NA	CASSLEQYNEKLFF	TGTGCCAGCAGCTTAGAACAGTATAATGAAAAACTGTTTTTT
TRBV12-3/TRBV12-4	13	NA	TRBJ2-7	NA	CASSSPRGGAQYF	TGTGCCAGCAGTTCCCCCAGGGGCGGCGCGCAGTACTTC
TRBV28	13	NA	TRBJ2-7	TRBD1	CASSPTGTYEQYF	TGTGCCAGCAGCCCGACAGGGACCTACGAGCAGTACTTC
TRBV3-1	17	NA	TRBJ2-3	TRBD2	CASSHRTATSGTDTQYF	TGTGCCAGCAGCCACCGGACGGCGACTAGCGGGACGGATACGCAGTATTTT
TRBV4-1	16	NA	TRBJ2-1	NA	CASSLRGGGTQGEQFF	TGCGCCAGCAGCTTGCGGGGTGGCGGGACCCAGGGTGAGCAGTTCTTC